This T cell receptor (beta chain) was recorded in a study of shared clonotypes between healthy human individuals. About the research overall: A couple of female and a few male donors aged 18 to 49 were enrolled.

General study points: Rarefaction indicated that sorted-subset sequencing remained incomplete although depth was large. On the whole, naive subsets had larger estimated richness than memory subsets had.

CDR3 length: 15 residues. V lost 5 bases, J lost 3 bases, and 16 bases lay in between. The germline V gene encodes CDR1 SEHNR and CDR2 FQNEAQ (reference sequence). The authors split each subset's genomic DNA evenly across several immunoSEQ plates. Here immunoSEQ multiplex PCR was the method, and the copy in TCRdb shows in-frame clones only, minus some. The top ten clones hold more than 0.45% of a sample with about 1 million clones, more than 75% of them seen once. This clone was recorded a few times. Its matching antigen is unknown. Sequenced: memory CD4+ T cells from PBMCs. Subset noted: CD45RA-negative fraction. The receptor was isolated from a man aged 18 to 35 in good health. Some clones in this sample may be carry-over from other donors' samples. The rearrangement joins TRBV7-9 to TRBJ1-1, with D unclear. The CDR3 DNA follows: TGTGCCAGCAGCCCCTCCTCGTGGAGCGACACTGAAGCTTTCTTT. Its protein product is CASSPSSWSDTEAFF.